The sample holds a few counts of the clone carrying this T cell receptor (beta chain). This entry comes from a study of blood T cell repertoires in COVID-19. Assay: immunoSEQ multiplex PCR; the TCRdb copy retains only in-frame clones and omits some. The repertoire has 150,000 or so clones, 70% to 90% of them found once; the top ten carry more than 6.5%. Germline V gives CDR1 MNHEY, CDR2 SVGAGI. V was trimmed by 0 bases and J by 3 bases, leaving 11 bases between them. The CDR3 is 15 residues long. Sequencing used PBMCs or T cells enriched from blood (not recorded which). The TCR was taken from a woman aged 50 to 60 who had recovered from COVID-19. The chain links TRBV6-5 to TRBJ1-2; TRBD1 might be the D (5 bases). CDR3 protein: CASSYSIGGDYGYTF. CDR3 sequence (DNA): TGTGCCAGCAGTTACTCGATCGGGGGTGACTATGGCTACACCTTC.